The sequence of this T cell receptor beta chain was determined in a study of blood T cell repertoires in COVID-19. Study-wide background: COVID-19 samples, acute and convalescent, were from the United States, Italy and Spain. Nucleic acid was either cDNA or gDNA, and it came from T cells, B-cell-depleted T cells, or PBMCs.

CDR1 is SEHNR, CDR2 FQNEAQ, per germline (reference sequence). J was trimmed by 3 bases and V by 3 bases; bases with no gene match: 6. This CDR3 comprises 17 residues. Original processing methods: Amplification of reference gene primers was used by the study to estimate nucleated cell counts. The method was immunoSEQ multiplex PCR; TCRdb's version includes in-frame clones alone and lacks a portion of them. V, J and clone size derive from that table, while D and trimming were established from the DNA sequence. The profile covers some 65,000 clones, with about 86% appearing a single time and less than 20% taken by the ten largest.

The J gene is TRBJ2-3, the V gene TRBV7-9; TRBD2 agrees at 13 bases. This receptor was obtained from a woman older than 75 with active COVID-19. Input material: peripheral blood. Written as DNA, the CDR3 is TGTGCCAGCAGCTTTGGACTAGCGGGGGATGGGACAGATACGCAGTATTTT. The encoded protein is CASSFGLAGDGTDTQYF.